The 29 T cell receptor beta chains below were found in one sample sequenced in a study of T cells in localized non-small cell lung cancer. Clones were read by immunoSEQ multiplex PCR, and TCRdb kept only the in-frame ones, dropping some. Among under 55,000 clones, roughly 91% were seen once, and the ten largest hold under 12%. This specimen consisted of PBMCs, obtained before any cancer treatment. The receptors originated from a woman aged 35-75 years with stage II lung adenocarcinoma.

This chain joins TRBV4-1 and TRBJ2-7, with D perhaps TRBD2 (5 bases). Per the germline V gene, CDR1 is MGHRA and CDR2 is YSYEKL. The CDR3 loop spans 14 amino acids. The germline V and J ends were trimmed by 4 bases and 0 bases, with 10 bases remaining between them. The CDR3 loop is CASSLRRDSYEQYF. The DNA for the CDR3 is TGCGCCAGCAGCCTCCGACGGGACTCCTACGAGCAGTACTTC.

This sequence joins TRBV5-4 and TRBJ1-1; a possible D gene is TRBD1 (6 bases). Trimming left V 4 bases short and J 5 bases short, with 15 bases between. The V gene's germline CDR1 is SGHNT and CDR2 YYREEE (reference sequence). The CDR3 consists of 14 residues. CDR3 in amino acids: CASSAPTGATEAFF. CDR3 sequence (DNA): TGTGCCAGCAGCGCTCCTACGGGGGCAACTGAAGCTTTCTTT. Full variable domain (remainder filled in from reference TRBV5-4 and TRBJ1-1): ETGVTQSPTHLIKTRGQQVTLRCSSQSGHNTVSWYQQALGQGPQFIFQYYREEENGRGNFPPRFSGLQFPNYSSELNVNALELDDSALYLCASSAPTGATEAFFGQGTRLTVV.

The CDR3 region is CASSYTSGTPGELFF. The CDR3 DNA sequence: TGTGCCAGCAGTTACACCTCAGGAACCCCCGGGGAGCTGTTTTTT. The V and J genes are TRBV6-5 and TRBJ2-2; D is undetermined. CDR1 is MNHEY, CDR2 SVGAGI, per germline. The CDR3 spans 15 residues. Trimming removed 2 bases from V and 6 bases from J, with 13 bases in between.

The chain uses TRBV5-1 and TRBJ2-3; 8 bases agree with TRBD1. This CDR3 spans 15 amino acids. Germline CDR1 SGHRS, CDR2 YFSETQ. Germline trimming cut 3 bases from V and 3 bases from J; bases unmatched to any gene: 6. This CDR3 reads CASSSDRVETDTQYF. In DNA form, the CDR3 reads TGCGCCAGCAGCTCGGACAGGGTTGAAACAGATACGCAGTATTTT. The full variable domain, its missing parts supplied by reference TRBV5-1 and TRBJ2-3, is KAGVTQTPRYLIKTRGQQVTLSCSPISGHRSVSWYQQTPGQGLQFLFEYFSETQRNKGNFPGRFSGRQFSNSRSEMNVSTLELGDSALYLCASSSDRVETDTQYFGPGTRLTVL.

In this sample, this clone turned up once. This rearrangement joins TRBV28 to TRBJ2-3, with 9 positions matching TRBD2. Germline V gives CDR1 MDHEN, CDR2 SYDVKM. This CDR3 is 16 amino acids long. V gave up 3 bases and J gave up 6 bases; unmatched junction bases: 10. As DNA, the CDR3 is TGTGCCAGCAGTTTGGAAAGCGGGGGGTTATCGGATACGCAGTATTTT. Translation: CASSLESGGLSDTQYF.

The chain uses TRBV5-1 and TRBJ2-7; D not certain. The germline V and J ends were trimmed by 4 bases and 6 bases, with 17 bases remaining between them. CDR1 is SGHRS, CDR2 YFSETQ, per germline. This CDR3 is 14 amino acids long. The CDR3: CASSRGLDPPEQYF. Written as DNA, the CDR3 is TGCGCCAGCAGCCGTGGTCTTGACCCCCCCGAGCAGTACTTC.

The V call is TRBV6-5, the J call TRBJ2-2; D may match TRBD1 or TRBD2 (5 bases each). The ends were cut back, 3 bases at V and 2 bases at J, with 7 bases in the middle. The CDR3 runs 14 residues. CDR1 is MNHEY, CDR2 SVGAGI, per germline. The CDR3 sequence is CASSYGGNTGELFF. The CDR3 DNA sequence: TGTGCCAGCAGTTATGGGGGAAACACCGGGGAGCTGTTTTTT.

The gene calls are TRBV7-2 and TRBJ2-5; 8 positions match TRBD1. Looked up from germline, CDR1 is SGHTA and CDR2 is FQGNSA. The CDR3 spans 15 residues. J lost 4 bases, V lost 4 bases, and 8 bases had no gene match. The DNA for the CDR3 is TGTGCCAGCAGCTCCTACAGGGGGATTGGAGAGACCCAGTACTTC. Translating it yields CASSSYRGIGETQYF.

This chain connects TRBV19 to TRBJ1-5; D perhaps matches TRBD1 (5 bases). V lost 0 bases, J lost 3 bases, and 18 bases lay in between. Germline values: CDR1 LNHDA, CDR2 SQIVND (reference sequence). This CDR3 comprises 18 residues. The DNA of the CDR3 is TGTGCCAGTAGTATAGATGGCCCTCGGGGGAGATCCAATCAGCCCCAGCATTTT. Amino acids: CASSIDGPRGRSNQPQHF.

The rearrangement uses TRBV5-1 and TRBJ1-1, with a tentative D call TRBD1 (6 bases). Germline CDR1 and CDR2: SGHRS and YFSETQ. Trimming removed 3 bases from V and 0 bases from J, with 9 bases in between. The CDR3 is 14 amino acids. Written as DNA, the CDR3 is TGCGCCAGCAGCTCAGGACAGTTGAACACTGAAGCTTTCTTT. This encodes CASSSGQLNTEAFF.

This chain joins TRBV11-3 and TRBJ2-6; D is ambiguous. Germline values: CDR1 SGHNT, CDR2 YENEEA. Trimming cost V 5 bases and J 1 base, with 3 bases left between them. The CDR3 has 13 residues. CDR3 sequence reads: CASSPSGANVLTF. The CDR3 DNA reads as TGTGCCAGCAGCCCTTCTGGGGCCAACGTCCTGACTTTC.

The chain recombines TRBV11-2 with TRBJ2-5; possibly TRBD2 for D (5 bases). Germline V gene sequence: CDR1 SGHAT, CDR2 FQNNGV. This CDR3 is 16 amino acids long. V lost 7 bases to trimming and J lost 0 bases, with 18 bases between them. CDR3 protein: CASTTGVSDHQETQYF. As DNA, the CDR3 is TGTGCCAGCACCACCGGGGTGTCAGATCACCAAGAGACCCAGTACTTC.

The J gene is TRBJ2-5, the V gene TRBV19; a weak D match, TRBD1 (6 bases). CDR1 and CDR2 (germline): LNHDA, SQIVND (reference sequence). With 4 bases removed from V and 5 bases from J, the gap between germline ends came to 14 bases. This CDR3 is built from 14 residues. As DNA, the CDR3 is TGTGCCAGTAGTAAAACAGGGTTCGAGGAGACCCAGTACTTC. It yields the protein CASSKTGFEETQYF.

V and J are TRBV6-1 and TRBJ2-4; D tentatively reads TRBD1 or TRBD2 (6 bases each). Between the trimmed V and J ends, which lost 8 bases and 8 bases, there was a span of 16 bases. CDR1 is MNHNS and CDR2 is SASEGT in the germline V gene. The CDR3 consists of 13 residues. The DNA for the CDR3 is TGTGCCAGCGGGGGGCTGGCGGCGGACATTCAGTACTTC. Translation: CASGGLAADIQYF.

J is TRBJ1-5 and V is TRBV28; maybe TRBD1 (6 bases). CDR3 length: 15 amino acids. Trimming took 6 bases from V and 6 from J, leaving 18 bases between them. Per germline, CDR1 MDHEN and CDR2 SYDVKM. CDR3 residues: CASSPGGGGVQPQHF. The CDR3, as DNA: TGTGCCAGCAGCCCTGGGGGCGGAGGGGTTCAGCCCCAGCATTTT.

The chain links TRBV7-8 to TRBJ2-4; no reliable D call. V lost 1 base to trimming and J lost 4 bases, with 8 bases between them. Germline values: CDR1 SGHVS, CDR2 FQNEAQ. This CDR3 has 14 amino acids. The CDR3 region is CASSLGGIKNIQYF. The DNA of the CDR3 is TGTGCCAGCAGCTTAGGAGGTATAAAAAACATTCAGTACTTC.

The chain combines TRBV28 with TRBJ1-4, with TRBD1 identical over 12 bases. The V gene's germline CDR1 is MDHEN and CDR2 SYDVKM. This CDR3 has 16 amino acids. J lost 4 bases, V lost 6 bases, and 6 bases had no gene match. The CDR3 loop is CASSGTGGSFNEKLFF. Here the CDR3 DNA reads TGTGCCAGCAGCGGGACAGGGGGCTCATTTAATGAAAAACTGTTTTTT.

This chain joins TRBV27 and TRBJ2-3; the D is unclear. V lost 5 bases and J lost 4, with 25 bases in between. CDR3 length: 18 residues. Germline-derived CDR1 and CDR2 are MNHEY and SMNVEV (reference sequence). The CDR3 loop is CASSPTIPAEYSADTQYF. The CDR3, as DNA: TGTGCCAGCAGTCCCACTATACCTGCCGAGTATTCAGCAGATACGCAGTATTTT.

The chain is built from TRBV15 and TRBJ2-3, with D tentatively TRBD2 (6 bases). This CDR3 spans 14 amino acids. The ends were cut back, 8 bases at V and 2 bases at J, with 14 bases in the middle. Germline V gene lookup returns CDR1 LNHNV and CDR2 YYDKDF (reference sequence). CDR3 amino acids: CATGPGLNTDTQYF. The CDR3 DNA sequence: TGTGCCACCGGACCGGGACTCAACACAGATACGCAGTATTTT. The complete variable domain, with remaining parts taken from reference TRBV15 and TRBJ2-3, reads DAMVIQNPRYQVTQFGKPVTLSCSQTLNHNVMYWYQQKSSQAPKLLFHYYDKDFNNEADTPDNFQSRRPNTSFCFLDIRSPGLGDTAMYLCATGPGLNTDTQYFGPGTRLTVL.

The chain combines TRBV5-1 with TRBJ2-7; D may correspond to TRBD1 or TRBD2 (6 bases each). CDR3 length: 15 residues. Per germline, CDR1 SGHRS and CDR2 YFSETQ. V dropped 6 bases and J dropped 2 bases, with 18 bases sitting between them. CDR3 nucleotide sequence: TGCGCCAGCACGGAGGGCAGGGGCAACACCTACGAGCAGTACTTC. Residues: CASTEGRGNTYEQYF.

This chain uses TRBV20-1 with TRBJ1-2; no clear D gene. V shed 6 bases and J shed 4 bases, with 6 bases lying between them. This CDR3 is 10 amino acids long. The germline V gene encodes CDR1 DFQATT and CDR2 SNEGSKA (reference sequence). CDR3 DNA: TGCAGTGCCTATAGCTATGGCTACACCTTC. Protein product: CSAYSYGYTF.

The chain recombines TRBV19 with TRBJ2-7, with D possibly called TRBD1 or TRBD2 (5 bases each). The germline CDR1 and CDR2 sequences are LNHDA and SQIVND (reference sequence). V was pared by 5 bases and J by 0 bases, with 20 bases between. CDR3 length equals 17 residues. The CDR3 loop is CASSYSSGTESSYEQYF. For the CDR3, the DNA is TGTGCCAGTAGTTACTCTTCCGGGACGGAGAGCTCCTACGAGCAGTACTTC.

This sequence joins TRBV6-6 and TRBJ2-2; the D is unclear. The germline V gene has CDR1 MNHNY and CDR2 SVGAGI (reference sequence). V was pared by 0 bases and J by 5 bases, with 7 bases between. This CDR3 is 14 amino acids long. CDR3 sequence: CASSYSVSTGELFF. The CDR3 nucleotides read TGTGCCAGCAGTTACTCGGTATCAACCGGGGAGCTGTTTTTT.

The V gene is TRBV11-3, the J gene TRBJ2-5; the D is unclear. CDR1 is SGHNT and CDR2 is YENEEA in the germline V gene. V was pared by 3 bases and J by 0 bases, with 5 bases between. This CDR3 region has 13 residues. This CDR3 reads CASSLTDQETQYF. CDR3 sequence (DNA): TGTGCCAGCAGCTTGACCGACCAAGAGACCCAGTACTTC.

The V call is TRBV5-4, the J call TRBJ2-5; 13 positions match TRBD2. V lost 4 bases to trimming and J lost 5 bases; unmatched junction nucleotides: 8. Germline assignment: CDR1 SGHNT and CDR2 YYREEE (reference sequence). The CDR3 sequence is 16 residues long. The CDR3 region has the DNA TGTGCCAGCAGCCCTCTACTAGCGGGGGGGCGGGAGACCCAGTACTTC. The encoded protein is CASSPLLAGGRETQYF.

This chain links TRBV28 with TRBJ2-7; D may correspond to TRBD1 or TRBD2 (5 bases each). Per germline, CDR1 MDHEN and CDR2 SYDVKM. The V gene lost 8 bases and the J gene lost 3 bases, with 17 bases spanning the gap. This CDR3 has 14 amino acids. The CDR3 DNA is TGTGCCAGCTCAATAACCGGGGCAGTCTACGAGCAGTACTTC. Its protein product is CASSITGAVYEQYF.

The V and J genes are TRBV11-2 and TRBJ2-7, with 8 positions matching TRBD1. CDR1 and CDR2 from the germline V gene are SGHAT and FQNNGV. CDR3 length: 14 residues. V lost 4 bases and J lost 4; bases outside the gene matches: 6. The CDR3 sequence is CASSYGQGQYEQYF. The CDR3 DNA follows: TGTGCCAGCAGCTATGGACAGGGACAATACGAGCAGTACTTC.

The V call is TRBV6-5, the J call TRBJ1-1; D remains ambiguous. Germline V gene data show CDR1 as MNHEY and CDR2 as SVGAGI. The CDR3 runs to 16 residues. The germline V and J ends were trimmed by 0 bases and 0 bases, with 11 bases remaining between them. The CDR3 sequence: CASSYSPGSVNTEAFF. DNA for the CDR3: TGTGCCAGCAGTTACTCTCCCGGGAGCGTGAACACTGAAGCTTTCTTT.

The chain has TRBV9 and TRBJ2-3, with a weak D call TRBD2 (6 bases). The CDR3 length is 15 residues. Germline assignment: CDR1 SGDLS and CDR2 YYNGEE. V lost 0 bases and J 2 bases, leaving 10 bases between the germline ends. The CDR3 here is CASSVGRGPTDTQYF. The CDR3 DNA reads TGTGCCAGCAGCGTAGGGCGGGGACCCACAGATACGCAGTATTTT.